This T cell receptor beta chain is from a study of T cells after yellow fever vaccination. CDR1 and CDR2 (germline): LGHNA, YNFKEQ. The length of the CDR3 is 18 residues. Germline trimming cut 1 base from V and 4 bases from J; bases unmatched to any gene: 12. Worth noting for this clonotype: Its cognate antigen is unknown.

Whole-study results and caveats: Within FACS-sorted repertoires, abundant clonotypes contaminating from the bulk population could be present.

Template-switching 5'RACE yielded the TCR cDNA; a universal primer site and UMIs were added in the process. TCRdb independently ran MiXCR on the 5' RACE reads; one entry per CDR3 protein. The profile shows hundreds of thousands of distinct CDR3 sequences, just over 20% of them singletons. The TCR sequence derives from a man in his late teens or twenties who received the YFV17D yellow fever vaccine. The chain couples TRBV4-2 to TRBJ2-3; TRBD2 agrees at 9 bases. The sample here was PBMCs, taken 21 days after the first yellow fever vaccination. The CDR3 here is CASSQVIRRGGPADTQYF. Here the CDR3 DNA reads TGTGCCAGCAGCCAAGTAATCCGGCGGGGGGGCCCCGCAGATACGCAGTATTTT.